The 19 T cell receptor beta chains below were found in one sample sequenced in a study of early T cells in non-severe SARS-CoV-2 infection (dated by TCRdb to the early 2020s). Library method: 5' RACE. The sequencer was a NextSeq 500. TCRdb reanalyzed the raw reads on its own, using fastp at Q25 for trimming and MiXCR for clone calling, and kept in-frame beta chains. Records with the same CDR3 protein are collapsed into one entry carrying the most frequent genes and DNA. The sample yields tens of thousands of distinct CDR3 sequences; about an eighth were counted once. The ten largest clones take up 6.5% to 8.5% of the sample. Sequenced sample: whole blood. These TCRs come from an adult who was a healthcare worker with PCR-confirmed SARS-CoV-2 infection or an uninfected control (not recorded which).

V and J are TRBV7-7 and TRBJ2-3, with 9 positions matching TRBD2. V trimming: 5 bases; J trimming: 6 bases; junction bases outside the gene matches: 6. Germline V gene data show CDR1 as SSHAT and CDR2 as FNYEAQ (reference sequence). CDR3 length: 14 amino acids. CDR3 in DNA: TGTGCCAGCAGCCAGGGACTAGCATCTGATACGCAGTATTTT. Its translation: CASSQGLASDTQYF.

J is TRBJ1-2 and V is TRBV10-3; TRBD1 aligns across 7 bases. V was clipped by 4 bases and J by 2 bases; unmatched bases: 7. The CDR3 is made up of 15 amino acids. Looked up from germline, CDR1 is ENHRY and CDR2 is SYGVKD. CDR3 nucleotides: TGTGCCATCAGTGGGGGACCACAGGGGAACTATGGCTACACCTTC. It specifies CAISGGPQGNYGYTF.

This clonotype was observed at least ten times. This chain uses TRBV20-1 with TRBJ2-5, with D hard to call. Germline V gene sequence: CDR1 DFQATT, CDR2 SNEGSKA (reference sequence). With 6 bases removed from V and 5 bases from J, the gap between germline ends came to 13 bases. The CDR3 runs 12 residues. CDR3 protein: CSAHGLAETQYF. The CDR3 DNA is TGCAGTGCCCATGGTCTCGCCGAGACCCAGTACTTC.

This clonotype was detected a few times. This chain connects TRBV10-3 to TRBJ2-5; tentatively, D is TRBD1 (6 bases). CDR1 is ENHRY, CDR2 SYGVKD, per germline. CDR3 length: 17 residues. V was pared by 0 bases and J by 2 bases, with 16 bases between. The CDR3 region has the DNA TGTGCCATCAGTGAGTCGATTTCCAGGACAGCGCAAGAGACCCAGTACTTC. The encoded protein is CAISESISRTAQETQYF.

The gene calls are TRBV4-1 and TRBJ1-4, with 7 bases identical to TRBD1. With V trimmed by 4 bases and J by 7 bases, 9 bases remained unmatched. The CDR3 is 15 residues long. Germline CDR1 MGHRA, CDR2 YSYEKL. DNA of the CDR3: TGCGCCAGCAGCCGTTACAGGGGACTGGTTGAAAAACTGTTTTTT. Protein product: CASSRYRGLVEKLFF.

The gene calls are TRBV7-8 and TRBJ2-6; TRBD2 is a possible D gene (5 bases). The germline V and J ends were trimmed by 1 base and 2 bases, with 9 bases remaining between them. CDR1 and CDR2 from the germline V gene are SGHVS and FQNEAQ. The CDR3 covers 16 residues. The CDR3 region has the DNA TGTGCCAGCAGCTTAGTTTTCGGGACTGGGGCCAACGTCCTGACTTTC. As protein: CASSLVFGTGANVLTF.

This clonotype has ten or more counts. The chain couples TRBV20-1 to TRBJ2-1; weak D call: TRBD2 (6 bases). Germline V lookup: CDR1 DFQATT, CDR2 SNEGSKA (reference sequence). This CDR3 is built from 16 residues. Trimming cost V 0 bases and J 3 bases, with 15 bases left between them. The chain's CDR3 is CSARDWEENDYNEQFF. The DNA of the CDR3 is TGCAGTGCTAGAGATTGGGAGGAAAACGACTACAATGAGCAGTTCTTC.

This chain connects TRBV7-9 to TRBJ2-7, with TRBD1 identical over 7 bases. CDR1 and CDR2 (germline): SEHNR, FQNEAQ (reference sequence). This CDR3 is 17 amino acids long. V lost 2 bases, J lost 3 bases, and 13 bases stayed unmatched. CDR3 in DNA: TGTGCCAGCAGCTTATTCCCCAGCCGGGACAGTTTCTACGAGCAGTACTTC. This translates into CASSLFPSRDSFYEQYF.

This clonotype has at least ten counts. The CDR3 sequence is CASSLATVNNYGYTF. CDR3 DNA: TGTGCCAGCAGCTTGGCCACGGTGAATAACTATGGCTACACCTTC. V is TRBV5-5 and J is TRBJ1-2, with D unclear. CDR1 and CDR2 (germline): SGHKS, YYEKEE (reference sequence). The CDR3 contains 15 residues. Trimming removed 0 bases from V and 1 base from J, with 10 bases in between. Variable domain in full (rest from reference TRBV5-5 and TRBJ1-2): DAGVTQSPTHLIKTRGQQVTLRCSPISGHKSVSWYQQVLGQGPQFIFQYYEKEERGRGNFPDRFSARQFPNYSSELNVNALLLGDSALYLCASSLATVNNYGYTFGSGTRLTVV.

Ten or more counts support this clonotype. The junction departs from the called germline gene at one end, perhaps through a read error. This rearrangement joins TRBV5-1 to TRBJ1-1, with 7 bases fitting TRBD1. The CDR3 sequence is 13 residues long. Germline V gene lookup returns CDR1 SGHRS and CDR2 YFSETQ. CDR3 region: CASSLQGDTEAFF. The DNA of the CDR3 is TGTGCCAGCAGCTTGCAGGGGGACACTGAAGCTTTCTTT.

This clonotype was counted between two and nine times. The chain joins TRBV7-3 to TRBJ2-3, with 9 nucleotides matching TRBD2. Germline V lookup: CDR1 SGHTA, CDR2 FQGTGA. CDR3 length: 16 residues. V gave up 5 bases and J gave up 7 bases; unmatched junction bases: 13. The CDR3 reads CASSPYSGSGAYTQYF. In DNA form, the CDR3 reads TGTGCCAGCAGCCCATATAGCGGGAGTGGGGCTTATACGCAGTATTTT.

The sample holds many counts of this clonotype. The rearrangement joins TRBV27 to TRBJ1-2; D is unresolved. V shed 5 bases and J shed 4 bases, with 14 bases lying between them. Per germline, CDR1 MNHEY and CDR2 SMNVEV (reference sequence). This CDR3 region has 14 residues. CDR3 sequence: CASSADLPRYGYTF. The CDR3, as DNA: TGTGCCAGCAGTGCGGACCTCCCCCGCTATGGCTACACCTTC.

In this sample, this clonotype turned up a few times. The chain employs TRBV7-3 and TRBJ2-3, with 9 bases fitting TRBD1. CDR1 is SGHTA and CDR2 is FQGTGA in the germline V gene. This CDR3 comprises 14 residues. V gave up 5 bases and J gave up 4 bases; unmatched junction bases: 4. CDR3 nucleotides: TGTGCCAGCAGCACCGGGGACAGGGCAGATACGCAGTATTTT. This translates into CASSTGDRADTQYF. The full variable domain, in which reference TRBV7-3 and TRBJ2-3 provide the parts outside the CDR3, is GAGVSQTPSNKVTEKGKYVELRCDPISGHTALYWYRQSLGQGPEFLIYFQGTGAADDSGLPNDRFFAVRPEGSVSTLKIQRTERGDSAVYLCASSTGDRADTQYFGPGTRLTVL.

The V call is TRBV7-2, the J call TRBJ2-5; no clear D gene. CDR3 length equals 12 residues. The germline V and J ends were trimmed by 5 bases and 1 base, with 5 bases remaining between them. The germline CDR1 and CDR2 sequences are SGHTA and FQGNSA. CDR3 protein: CASSGIQETQYF. The DNA for the CDR3 is TGTGCCAGCAGCGGGATCCAAGAGACCCAGTACTTC.

This clonotype occurred a few times. The chain links TRBV12-3 or TRBV12-4 to TRBJ2-7; TRBD1 aligns across 9 bases. This CDR3 spans 15 amino acids. Trimming took 3 bases from V and 0 from J; bases not matched to a gene: 3. The CDR3 loop reads CASSFGQGRSYEQYF. In nucleotides, the CDR3 is TGTGCCAGCAGTTTCGGACAGGGGCGCTCCTACGAGCAGTACTTC.

The rearrangement links TRBV29-1 to TRBJ1-1; D not resolved. In germline, CDR1 is SQVTM, CDR2 ANQGSEA. V gave up 6 bases and J gave up 6 bases, with 17 bases separating them. The CDR3 loop spans 13 amino acids. CDR3 DNA: TGCAGCGTCCCGGGCCCCCCGGCGGCTGAAGCTTTCTTT. Its protein product is CSVPGPPAAEAFF. The entire variable domain, with the rest obtained from reference TRBV29-1 and TRBJ1-1, is as follows: SAVISQKPSRDICQRGTSLTIQCQVDSQVTMMFWYRQQPGQSLTLIATANQGSEATYESGFVIDKFPISRPNLTFSTLTVSNMSPEDSSIYLCSVPGPPAAEAFFGQGTRLTVV.

This clonotype came up a few times. The chain is built from TRBV5-4 and TRBJ1-1; unclear D gene. Trimming pared 0 bases from V and 1 base from J, leaving 10 bases between. Germline V gene sequence: CDR1 SGHNT, CDR2 YYREEE (reference sequence). The CDR3 has 15 amino acids. The CDR3 here is CASSLEGTRNTEAFF. The CDR3 DNA reads TGTGCCAGCAGCTTGGAGGGCACTCGGAACACTGAAGCTTTCTTT.

This clonotype was seen only a few times. The V and J genes are TRBV5-6 and TRBJ2-7; 9 nucleotides agree with TRBD1. There are 18 residues in the CDR3. Germline V gene lookup returns CDR1 SGHDT and CDR2 YYEEEE. V lost 4 bases, J lost 2 bases, and 16 bases stayed unmatched. The CDR3 here is CASSTRDAGQGKTYEQYF. The CDR3 DNA reads TGTGCCAGCAGCACGAGAGACGCGGGACAGGGAAAAACCTACGAGCAGTACTTC.

V and J are TRBV29-1 and TRBJ2-2; unclear D gene. CDR3 length: 13 residues. The germline V gene has CDR1 SQVTM and CDR2 ANQGSEA. Trimming pared 4 bases from V and 1 base from J, leaving 7 bases between. CDR3 coding DNA: TGCAGCGTTGTGCCCGTGAACACCGGGGAGCTGTTTTTT. It codes for CSVVPVNTGELFF.